This T cell receptor beta chain was identified in a study of T cell changes during pregnancy in multiple sclerosis. Trimming took 10 bases from V and 6 from J; bases not matched to a gene: 8. In germline, CDR1 is SNHLY, CDR2 FYNNEI. The CDR3 length is 13 residues. Repertoires were generated with immunoSEQ multiplex PCR, while TCRdb's copy carries only in-frame clones and drops some. The repertoire holds 90,000 to 100,000 clones, with 90% to 95% as singletons. This clone was picked up one time. The chain links TRBV2 to TRBJ1-4, with 7 bases fitting TRBD1. The origin of this receptor is a female donor with multiple sclerosis, enrolled in a pregnancy study. Here the sequenced sample was peripheral blood, taken in the first trimester of pregnancy. CDR3 nucleotides: TGTGCCAAGGAGCAGGGGGGAGATGAAAAACTGTTTTTT. This codes for CAKEQGGDEKLFF.